The T cell receptor (beta chain) described here comes from a study of T cell changes during pregnancy in multiple sclerosis. CDR3 length equals 18 residues. CDR1 MDHEN and CDR2 SYDVKM come from the germline V gene. V gave up 0 bases and J gave up 0 bases; unmatched junction bases: 3. Clones were read by immunoSEQ multiplex PCR, and TCRdb kept only the in-frame ones, dropping some. This table holds more than 50,000 clones, around 92% found once. The specimen was peripheral blood, collected after pregnancy. The rearrangement uses TRBV28 and TRBJ2-3, with 13 bases identical to TRBD2. The sequence came from a female donor in good health, enrolled as a control in a pregnancy study. Written as DNA, the CDR3 is TGTGCCAGCAGTTTATGGGGGACTAGCGGGACTAGCACAGATACGCAGTATTTT. Translation gives CASSLWGTSGTSTDTQYF.